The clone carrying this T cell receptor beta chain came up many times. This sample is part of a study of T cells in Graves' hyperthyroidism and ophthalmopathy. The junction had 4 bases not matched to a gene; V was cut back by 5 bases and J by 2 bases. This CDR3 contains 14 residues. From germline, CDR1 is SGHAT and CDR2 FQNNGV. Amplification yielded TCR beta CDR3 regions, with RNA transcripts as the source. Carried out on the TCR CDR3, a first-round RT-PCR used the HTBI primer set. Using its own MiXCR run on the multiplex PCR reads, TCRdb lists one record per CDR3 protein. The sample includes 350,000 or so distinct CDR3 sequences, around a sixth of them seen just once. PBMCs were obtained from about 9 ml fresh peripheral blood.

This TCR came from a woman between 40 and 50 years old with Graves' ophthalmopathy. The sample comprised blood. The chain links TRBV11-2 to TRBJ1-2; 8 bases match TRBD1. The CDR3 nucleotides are TGTGCCAGCAGCAACAGGGGGACCAACTATGGCTACACCTTC. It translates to CASSNRGTNYGYTF.